This TCR beta chain derives from a study of blood T cell repertoires in COVID-19. Generated by immunoSEQ multiplex PCR, the TCRdb table keeps only in-frame clones and is missing some. The table has roughly 400,000 clones, roughly 92% seen once. Germline V gene sequence: CDR1 SQVTM, CDR2 ANQGSEA. The CDR3 consists of 12 residues. The trim removed 7 bases at V and 5 bases at J, leaving 4 bases unmatched. The chain employs TRBV29-1 and TRBJ1-1; 10 bases agree with TRBD1. Input material: PBMCs or T cells enriched from blood (not recorded which). The sequence was collected from a woman aged 40 to 50 who had been exposed to COVID-19. The CDR3 DNA follows: TGCAGCGCGGGGACAGGGGCTACTGAAGCTTTCTTT. It specifies CSAGTGATEAFF.